A selection of T cell receptor beta chains follows, all from one sample in a study of T cells after yellow fever vaccination. Each CDR3 protein is one row after TCRdb ran MiXCR on the 5' RACE reads. The table has roughly 310,000 distinct CDR3 sequences, roughly 3.5% seen once; the top ten hold roughly a quarter. The sample here was PBMCs, taken on the day of the yellow fever booster vaccination. These receptors came from a man aged 18 to 29 who received the YFV17D yellow fever vaccine. Each CDR3 is given with its conserved first and last residue. The D gene is left open where the match is weak. Not all rows give a size; the values are once, few, many and, for expanded clones, a class.

TGTGCCAGCAGTTTATTCGGGGGTATGAAATTAGATACGCAGTATTTT,CASSLFGGMKLDTQYF,16,TRBJ2-3,few,-,TRBV27
TGTGCCAGCAGCTTTCGACTAGCGGGGGGGGAGACCCAGTACTTC,CASSFRLAGGETQYF,15,TRBJ2-5,many,TRBD2,TRBV14
TGCGCCAGCAGCTTGCACCTCGGGACAGAAAGTAGCAATGAGCAGTTCTTC,CASSLHLGTESSNEQFF,17,TRBJ2-1,many,TRBD1,TRBV5-1
TGCAGTGCTAGAGATCGGGGCCCCGAGACCCAGTACTTC,CSARDRGPETQYF,13,TRBJ2-5,many,-,TRBV20-1
TGTGCCAGTACCCGCCTAGCGGGGGGCCCCGTGTACAATGAGCAGTTCTTC,CASTRLAGGPVYNEQFF,17,TRBJ2-1,-,TRBD2,TRBV19
TGTGCCATCAGTGAGTCCCTAGCGGGGAGTCAAGAGACCCAGTACTTC,CAISESLAGSQETQYF,16,TRBJ2-5,-,TRBD2,TRBV10-3
TGTGCCAGCAGTTTACGGAGGTCCAGAAAGGGGGGCGGCCCTCAGCCCCAGCATTTT,CASSLRRSRKGGGPQPQHF,19,TRBJ1-5,many,-,TRBV28
TGTGCCAGCAGTTCGGGGGTCCCACTGTATTGGACCCAGTACTTC,CASSSGVPLYWTQYF,15,TRBJ2-5,-,-,TRBV12-3/TRBV12-4
TGTGCCAGCAGTTACGAAGCGGGGGAATCCTACAATGAGCAGTTCTTC,CASSYEAGESYNEQFF,16,TRBJ2-1,-,TRBD2,TRBV6-5
TGCGCCAGCAGCTTGGAGGCAGGGGTGTATGGCTACACCTTC,CASSLEAGVYGYTF,14,TRBJ1-2,many,-,TRBV5-1
TGTGCCAGCAGCTCCTCAGTTAGGGCAGATACGCAGTATTTT,CASSSSVRADTQYF,14,TRBJ2-3,many,-,TRBV7-2
TGCGCCAGCAGCTTGTGGGAGACCCAGTACTTC,CASSLWETQYF,11,TRBJ2-5,-,-,TRBV5-1
TGTGCCAGCAGCTTATACCCCCTCGGACTAGCGGGGGATCCAGATACGCAGTATTTT,CASSLYPLGLAGDPDTQYF,19,TRBJ2-3,-,TRBD2,TRBV7-2
TGTGCCAGCAGCTTAACCGGGGCAGTCTCCTACGAGCAGTACTTC,CASSLTGAVSYEQYF,15,TRBJ2-7,few,-,TRBV7-2
TGTGCCAGCAGCTTACATCCGGGACAGGGAATGTTCGGCGACTATGGCTACACCTTC,CASSLHPGQGMFGDYGYTF,19,TRBJ1-2,few,TRBD1,TRBV7-2
TGTGCCAGCGAAAGCGGGGGAACCTACAATGAGCAGTTCTTC,CASESGGTYNEQFF,14,TRBJ2-1,many,TRBD2,TRBV6-1
TGTGCCAGTAGTATAGGGGGAGCTGAAGCTTTCTTT,CASSIGGAEAFF,12,TRBJ1-1,few,-,TRBV19
TGTGCCAGCAGCGAGACAGGCTCTGGGGCCAACGTCCTGACTTTC,CASSETGSGANVLTF,15,TRBJ2-6,many,-,TRBV5-6
TGCAGTGCTAGAGATCAGGAGAGGGGGCCCCAGCATTTT,CSARDQERGPQHF,13,TRBJ1-5,few,-,TRBV20-1
TGTGCCAGCAGCCAGGCGGACAGGGGGATTGGGGAGCTGTTTTTT,CASSQADRGIGELFF,15,TRBJ2-2,-,TRBD1,TRBV11-2
TGCAGTTTAAACGGCTCCCCGCATGAGCAGTTCTTC,CSLNGSPHEQFF,12,TRBJ2-1,many,-,TRBV20-1
TGTGCCAGCAGTGAGCGGGCGGACTACGAGCAGTACTTC,CASSERADYEQYF,13,TRBJ2-7,many,-,TRBV7-8
TGTGCCATCAGCCCGGGACTAGCGTTAGGAGAGACCCAGTACTTC,CAISPGLALGETQYF,15,TRBJ2-5,many,TRBD2,TRBV10-3
TGTGCCATCAGCAGTTGGGGAAGCTCCTACAATGAGCAGTTCTTC,CAISSWGSSYNEQFF,15,TRBJ2-1,many,-,TRBV15
TGCGCCAGCAGCCTTGGGTACGACACCTACTATGGCTACACCTTC,CASSLGYDTYYGYTF,15,TRBJ1-2,many,-,TRBV4-3
TGTGCCAGCAGCAATAGAGGACTAGATATCCAGTACTTC,CASSNRGLDIQYF,13,TRBJ2-5,few,TRBD2,TRBV11-3
TGCGCCAGCAGACTCAGGGACACAACCGGGTATGAGCAGTTCTTC,CASRLRDTTGYEQFF,15,TRBJ2-1,few,-,TRBV4-1
TGTGCTAGTGGTCCAGGGGGGGCCGTGAACACCGGGGAGCTGTTTTTT,CASGPGGAVNTGELFF,16,TRBJ2-2,few,-,TRBV12-5
TGCGCCAGCAATCCCAGCCGGGGGGCCAACGTCCTGACTTTC,CASNPSRGANVLTF,14,TRBJ2-6,-,-,TRBV5-1
TGTGCCAGCAGTTCACAGGCGGGGGGCACCGGGGAGCTGTTTTTT,CASSSQAGGTGELFF,15,TRBJ2-2,-,TRBD2,TRBV6-6
TGTGCCAGCTCACCTCAAATTAGCGGGGGGAGCACAGATACGCAGTATTTT,CASSPQISGGSTDTQYF,17,TRBJ2-3,few,TRBD2,TRBV18
TGTGCCAGCAGTTCAAACGCCGGGACCCCTAGGAAAGCTTTCTTT,CASSSNAGTPRKAFF,15,TRBJ1-1,many,-,TRBV6-5
TGTGCCAGCTCACCAGGGGGGGATCGGGCTTTCTTT,CASSPGGDRAFF,12,TRBJ1-1,few,-,TRBV18
TGCGCCAGCAGCCCCGAGAAAGGGGTCTATGGCTACACCTTC,CASSPEKGVYGYTF,14,TRBJ1-2,few,-,TRBV5-1
TGTGCCAGCTCCAGCCGGGGAGAGTATGGCTACACCTTC,CASSSRGEYGYTF,13,TRBJ1-2,few,-,TRBV12-3/TRBV12-4
TGCGCCAGCAGAGGACAGGGATACACAGATACGCAGTATTTT,CASRGQGYTDTQYF,14,TRBJ2-3,-,TRBD1,TRBV5-1
TGTGCCAGCAGCTGGGTCATGGGCGGGGGCACAGATACGCAGTATTTT,CASSWVMGGGTDTQYF,16,TRBJ2-3,many,-,TRBV5-6
TGTGCCAGCCTCCCACGGGGTGGATACAATGAGCAGTTCTTC,CASLPRGGYNEQFF,14,TRBJ2-1,-,-,TRBV2
TGCGCCAGCAGCCAAGTGGGGGCGAGACAAGAGACCCAGTACTTC,CASSQVGARQETQYF,15,TRBJ2-5,-,-,TRBV4-1
TGTGCCAGCTCACCGCGGGACATCGGTGAAGCTTTCTTT,CASSPRDIGEAFF,13,TRBJ1-1,few,-,TRBV18
TGTGCCAGCTCACGACTTACCGTAACCGGGAAAACCACAGATACGCAGTATTTT,CASSRLTVTGKTTDTQYF,18,TRBJ2-3,-,-,TRBV18
TGTGCCAGTAGTCCCCTCACAGGGGCGGGCACAGATACGCAGTATTTT,CASSPLTGAGTDTQYF,16,TRBJ2-3,many,TRBD1,TRBV19
TGCGCCAGCAGTGAAACTTCGGTAGCCCTCTATTTGGGGGAGCTGTTTTTT,CASSETSVALYLGELFF,17,TRBJ2-2,many,-,TRBV10-2
TGTGCCAGCAGCTCCCAAACTGGTGAGGAGACCCAGTACTTC,CASSSQTGEETQYF,14,TRBJ2-5,many,-,TRBV7-2
TGTGCCAGCAGCTTAGCTGGTAGGTCCTACGAGCAGTACTTC,CASSLAGRSYEQYF,14,TRBJ2-7,-,-,TRBV7-2
TGTGCCAGCAGTTACCGCGGACAGACGTGGGAGACCCAGTACTTC,CASSYRGQTWETQYF,15,TRBJ2-5,-,-,TRBV6-5
TGTGCCACCAGTGATCGTGGCGGACCACGATCCACAGATACGCAGTATTTT,CATSDRGGPRSTDTQYF,17,TRBJ2-3,few,-,TRBV24-1
TGTGCCAGCAGCCCCCCAGAGGGAATCTGGAATTCACCCCTCCACTTT,CASSPPEGIWNSPLHF,16,TRBJ1-6,many,-,TRBV4-2
TGTGCCACCAGATCGGGACAGGGGTATGGCTACACCTTC,CATRSGQGYGYTF,13,TRBJ1-2,many,TRBD1,TRBV12-3/TRBV12-4